The present TCR beta chain was sequenced within a study of blood T cells in healthy people across ages. The CDR3 consists of 16 residues. Unmatched junction bases numbered 6, after V lost 0 bases and J lost 5 bases. CDR1 PRHDT and CDR2 FYEKMQ come from the germline V gene (reference sequence). The use of a sample-barcoded 5' primer and a J-beta primer mix characterized a second PCR of about 7 to 12 cycles. TCRdb re-called the 5' RACE reads through MiXCR, storing one row per CDR3 protein. The repertoire includes approximately 790,000 distinct CDR3 sequences, 62% of them detected once, and around a quarter sits in the top ten.

The clonotype comes from a man between 25 and 39 years old in good health. The gene calls are TRBV13 and TRBJ1-5; 8 nucleotides line up with TRBD1. Source material: blood. CDR3 DNA sequence: TGTGCCAGCAGCTTAGGCGCCGGGGACAGGCATCAGCCCCAGCATTTT. Its translation is CASSLGAGDRHQPQHF.